These T cell receptor beta chains were read from a single sample in a study of T cell changes during pregnancy in multiple sclerosis. Assay used: immunoSEQ multiplex PCR; TCRdb lists only in-frame clones, some missing. This table has more than 35,000 clones, 88% appearing once. The sample consisted of CD8+ T cells from peripheral blood mononuclear cells, taken after pregnancy. These TCRs come from a female donor in good health, enrolled as a control in a pregnancy study. The CDR3 runs from the conserved cysteine through the conserved F or W. Fields, in order: D gene, J gene, V gene, clone size, CDR3 protein, CDR3 DNA. The D gene is left open where the match is weak. Expanded clones get a size class; other rows say once, few or many, or leave the size out.

>.|TRBJ1-5|TRBV15|once
CATSREAGFSNQPQHF
TGTGCCACCAGCAGAGAAGCGGGGTTTAGCAATCAGCCCCAGCATTTT
>TRBD2|TRBJ2-3|TRBV7-8|.
CASSFLAGGPDTQYF
TGTGCCAGCAGCTTCCTAGCGGGGGGCCCAGATACGCAGTATTTT
>TRBD1|TRBJ1-2|TRBV7-9|.
CASSWTGANYGYTF
TGTGCCAGCAGCTGGACAGGAGCTAACTATGGCTACACCTTC
>.|TRBJ2-1|TRBV18|.
CASSTPGTKVEQFF
TGTGCCAGCTCAACTCCCGGGACAAAGGTTGAGCAGTTCTTC
>.|TRBJ1-1|TRBV9|few
CASSVGTRANTEAFF
TGTGCCAGCAGCGTAGGTACCAGGGCGAACACTGAAGCTTTCTTT
>TRBD2|TRBJ2-5|TRBV4-3|.
CASSQGLAGEETQYF
TGCGCCAGCAGCCAAGGACTAGCGGGAGAAGAGACCCAGTACTTC
>TRBD1|TRBJ1-4|TRBV28|.
CASSWDSNEKLFF
TGTGCCAGCAGTTGGGACAGTAATGAAAAACTGTTTTTT
>.|TRBJ2-7|TRBV28|.
CASRSGTPIYEQYF
TGTGCCAGCAGGTCCGGGACACCTATATACGAGCAGTACTTC
>.|TRBJ1-5|TRBV4-3|.
CASSQDRGIPRHF
TGCGCCAGCAGCCAAGATCGTGGCATCCCCCGACATTTT
>.|TRBJ2-7|TRBV5-4|.
CASSFGVFEQYF
TGTGCCAGCAGCTTCGGGGTGTTCGAGCAGTACTTC
>.|TRBJ2-5|TRBV6-6|.
CASTPTRETQYF
TGTGCCAGCACTCCAACGAGGGAGACCCAGTACTTC
>.|TRBJ2-1|TRBV7-9|.
CASRLTGSEQFF
TGTGCCAGCAGATTAACAGGCAGTGAGCAGTTCTTC
>TRBD1|TRBJ2-7|TRBV4-1|once
CASSHQYLGTGATYEQYF
TGCGCCAGCAGCCATCAGTATCTCGGGACAGGGGCTACCTACGAGCAGTACTTC
>.|TRBJ2-3|TRBV28|.
CASRLSRGRTRDTQYF
TGTGCCAGCAGGCTAAGCCGAGGACGAACTAGGGATACGCAGTATTTT
>TRBD1|TRBJ2-7|TRBV27|.
CASSARDRRSYEQYF
TGTGCCAGCAGTGCCCGGGACAGGCGGTCCTACGAGCAGTACTTC
>TRBD1|TRBJ1-2|TRBV7-2|.
CASSLALGQGHGYTF
TGTGCCAGCAGCTTAGCCTTGGGACAGGGTCATGGCTACACCTTC
>.|TRBJ2-3|TRBV7-9|.
CASSSPGTDTQYF
TGTGCCAGCAGCTCCCCTGGCACAGATACGCAGTATTTT
>TRBD2|TRBJ2-5|TRBV10-1|.
CASPGGGETQYF
TGCGCCAGCCCCGGGGGGGGAGAGACCCAGTACTTC
>.|TRBJ1-1|TRBV7-2|.
CASSSGGTENTEAFF
TGTGCCAGCAGCTCCGGAGGGACTGAGAACACTGAAGCTTTCTTT
>.|TRBJ2-2|TRBV5-1|.
CASSLVWVHGLDGTGELFF
TGCGCCAGCAGCTTGGTGTGGGTGCACGGGTTAGACGGCACCGGGGAGCTGTTTTTT
>TRBD1|TRBJ2-7|TRBV4-2|.
CASSQGQGANYEQYF
TGTGCCAGCAGCCAAGGCCAGGGGGCTAACTACGAGCAGTACTTC
>TRBD2|TRBJ2-4|TRBV10-1|.
CASSDPGLQYF
TGCGCCAGCAGTGATCCGGGACTACAATACTTC
>.|TRBJ1-5|TRBV5-6|many
CASGAGNQPQHF
TGTGCCAGCGGCGCGGGGAATCAGCCCCAGCATTTT
>.|TRBJ2-2|TRBV7-9|.
CASSSMGGAHTGELFF
TGTGCCAGCAGCTCCATGGGTGGGGCTCACACCGGGGAGCTGTTTTTT
>.|TRBJ2-3|TRBV29-1|.
CSLFTDTQYF
TGCAGCTTATTCACAGATACGCAGTATTTT
>.|TRBJ1-2|TRBV19|.
CASSIVLFDYGYTF
TGTGCCAGTAGTATAGTATTGTTTGACTATGGCTACACCTTC
>.|TRBJ2-6|TRBV15|.
CATSRGGLAGANVLTF
TGTGCCACCAGCAGAGGAGGGCTCGCTGGGGCCAACGTCCTGACTTTC
>.|TRBJ1-1|TRBV5-6|.
CASSLGDTEAFF
TGTGCCAGCAGCCTGGGAGATACTGAAGCTTTCTTT
>TRBD1|TRBJ2-7|TRBV7-9|.
CASRGTGENYEQYF
TGTGCCAGCAGGGGGACAGGGGAAAATTACGAGCAGTACTTC
>TRBD1|TRBJ2-7|TRBV5-4|.
CASSPRDRYYEQYF
TGTGCCAGCAGCCCCCGGGACAGATACTACGAGCAGTACTTC
>.|TRBJ2-1|TRBV4-1|.
CASSRDSSSYNEQFF
TGCGCCAGCAGCCGGGACTCGAGCTCCTACAATGAGCAGTTCTTC
>.|TRBJ1-2|TRBV7-8|.
CASSLAGAGTGYTF
TGTGCCAGCAGCTTAGCGGGGGCAGGGACGGGCTACACCTTC
>TRBD1|TRBJ1-6|TRBV2|.
CASKDRGNNSPLHF
TGTGCCAGCAAGGACAGGGGGAACAATTCACCCCTCCACTTT
>.|TRBJ2-5|TRBV7-9|.
CASSLGAVETQYF
TGTGCCAGCAGCTTAGGGGCAGTAGAGACCCAGTACTTC
>TRBD1|TRBJ2-1|TRBV5-1|.
CASRQGGNEQFF
TGCGCCAGCAGACAGGGGGGCAATGAGCAGTTCTTC
>.|TRBJ1-1|TRBV19|.
CASSIVPNTEAFF
TGTGCCAGTAGTATAGTTCCAAACACTGAAGCTTTCTTT
>.|TRBJ1-2|TRBV21-1|.
CASSKALGQGAKGYTF
TGTGCCAGCAGCAAAGCGCTTGGGCAGGGGGCGAAGGGCTACACCTTC
>TRBD2|TRBJ2-2|TRBV14|.
CASSQELRGGHTGELFF
TGTGCCAGCAGCCAAGAGTTGCGGGGGGGACACACCGGGGAGCTGTTTTTT
>TRBD2|TRBJ2-3|TRBV5-1|once
CASSLSGEDTQYF
TGCGCCAGCAGCCTGAGCGGGGAAGATACGCAGTATTTT
>TRBD2|TRBJ2-1|TRBV7-6|.
CASSISSGGGKEQFF
TGTGCCAGCAGCATATCTAGCGGGGGGGGAAAAGAGCAGTTCTTC
>.|TRBJ2-1|TRBV13|.
CASTQGGWANEQFF
TGTGCCAGCACCCAGGGGGGTTGGGCCAATGAGCAGTTCTTC
>.|TRBJ2-4|TRBV27|.
CASSSQGNIQYF
TGTGCCAGCAGTTCACAGGGAAACATTCAGTACTTC